This T cell receptor beta chain was profiled in a study of T cell changes during pregnancy in multiple sclerosis. Measured with immunoSEQ multiplex PCR; TCRdb has only the in-frame clones, and not every one. The sample contains 44,000 or so clones, 70% to 90% of which appear only once. The CDR3 is 13 residues long. The genes are TRBV21-1 and TRBJ2-1; TRBD2, as called in the table, went unchecked against the DNA. TRBV21-1 is an annotated pseudogene. Sample: CD8+ T cells from peripheral blood mononuclear cells, taken after pregnancy. The receptor's source is a female donor in good health, enrolled as a control in a pregnancy study. CDR3 in DNA: TGTGCCAGCAGCAACATTTCGGACAATGAGCAGTTCTTC. Translated: CASSNISDNEQFF.